This TCR beta chain originates from a study of blood T cell repertoires in COVID-19. About the research overall: Collection of acute and convalescent COVID-19 samples took place in the United States, Italy and Spain. From T cells, B-cell-depleted T cells, or PBMCs came the material, which was cDNA or gDNA.

Original data processing: Counts of nucleated cells, estimated from reference gene primer amplification, were obtained. The repertoire was sequenced with immunoSEQ multiplex PCR; TCRdb's copy has only in-frame clones and lacks some. V and J calls and clone size are given by that table; D and trimming were obtained from the DNA. This table holds about 40,000 clones, 80% to 90% found once. The trim removed 0 bases at V and 10 bases at J, leaving 8 bases unmatched. CDR1 MGHRA and CDR2 YSYEKL come from the germline V gene. The CDR3 has 15 residues. The source of this sequence is a woman aged 70-85 years with acute or convalescent COVID-19. The rearrangement uses TRBV4-1 and TRBJ2-2; 7 nucleotides agree with TRBD1. Sequenced: peripheral blood. The CDR3 DNA sequence: TGCGCCAGCAGCCAAGAGCCTACAGGGGATCAGGAGCTGTTTTTT. Its translation is CASSQEPTGDQELFF.